This T cell receptor beta chain derives from a study of T cells in Graves' hyperthyroidism and ophthalmopathy. It was RNA transcripts that yielded the amplified TCR beta CDR3 regions. HTBI primers were the set used in a first-round RT-PCR of the TCR CDR3. One entry per CDR3 protein, called by TCRdb with MiXCR from the multiplex PCR reads. Among about 560,000 distinct CDR3 sequences listed, about 45% were seen once. Study-level findings and limits: It was a median around 6 months before onset that the model predicted ophthalmopathy. Most clonotypes expanded in the thyroid (above 0.001) were also present in blood.

Germline V CDR1 and CDR2: SGHAT, FQNNGV. V gave up 1 base and J gave up 4 bases, with 13 bases separating them. The CDR3 totals 15 residues. A word on this clonotype: Its target is unknown.

The chain links TRBV11-2 to TRBJ2-5; TRBD2 is a possible D gene (6 bases). Sequences were obtained from peripheral blood or thyroid tissue (not recorded which). This receptor was taken from a woman between 18 and 30 years old with Graves' hyperthyroidism. The CDR3 region is CASSLGGGLVETQYF. The CDR3 region has the DNA TGTGCCAGCAGCTTAGGAGGAGGGCTGGTAGAGACCCAGTACTTC. Variable domain in full (rest from reference TRBV11-2 and TRBJ2-5): EAGVAQSPRYKIIEKRQSVAFWCNPISGHATLYWYQQILGQGPKLLIQFQNNGVVDDSQLPKDRFSAERLKGVDSTLKIQPAKLEDSAVYLCASSLGGGLVETQYFGPGTRLLVL.